This T cell receptor beta chain was captured in a study of beta chain features in type 1 diabetes. The germline CDR1 and CDR2 sequences are SGHRS and YFSETQ. V gave up 0 bases and J gave up 8 bases, with 6 bases separating them. This CDR3 is built from 12 residues. This clone showed up just a few times. Its specificity is unknown. Of the isolated RNA, all was reverse transcribed, and so the sequenced material was expressed TCRB transcripts. TCRdb's table, derived via immunoSEQ multiplex PCR, lists solely in-frame clones and lacks some. The repertoire consists of about 280,000 clones, with 15% occurring once and the leading ten covering roughly 0.015%. Once sorted, every population was more than 95% pure. Study-level results: At VDJ recombination sites, type 1 diabetes patients had fewer insertions and more deleted nucleotides. When Type 1 diabetes patients were examined, their TCRB CDR3s proved moderately but significantly shorter in all four CD4+ subsets.

This sequence originates from a man between 18 and 35 years old with type 1 diabetes. The chain links TRBV5-1 to TRBJ2-4; D remains ambiguous. Sequencing was carried out using naive CD4+ T cells from blood. The CDR3 DNA reads as TGCGCCAGCAGCTTGGCTGGAGACATTCAGTACTTC. This sequence encodes CASSLAGDIQYF.